One sample yielded the 12 T cell receptor beta chains listed below, sequenced in a study of CD8+CD57+ T cells in acquired aplastic anemia. The use of genomic DNA as template underpinned the TCR beta VDJ and CDR3 profiling. TCRdb recomputed calls from the reads with MiXCR, one row per CDR3 protein. This table has some 290,000 distinct CDR3 sequences, 55% to 60% appearing once. The sequenced sample was sorted CD4+, CD8+, or CD8+CD57+ T cells (not recorded which) from PBMCs. The receptors stem from a human donor with severe aplastic anemia or a healthy control (not recorded which).

The V call is TRBV10-1, the J call TRBJ2-2, with 9 bases aligning to TRBD2. Germline V lookup: CDR1 WNHNN, CDR2 SYGVQD (reference sequence). CDR3 length: 17 amino acids. Losses at the gene ends were 0 bases for V and 2 bases for J; bases not matched to a gene: 4. The chain's CDR3 is CASSESSGRSNTGELFF. As DNA, the CDR3 is TGCGCCAGCAGTGAGTCCAGCGGGAGGTCCAACACCGGGGAGCTGTTTTTT.

In this sample, this clonotype turned up a few times. The rearrangement joins TRBV20-1 to TRBJ1-1; TRBD1 aligns across 11 bases. The CDR3 length is 13 residues. V lost 3 bases and J lost 7; bases outside the gene matches: 4. The germline V gene has CDR1 DFQATT and CDR2 SNEGSKA (reference sequence). The CDR3 sequence: CSASRTGGNEAFF. CDR3 nucleotide sequence: TGCAGTGCTAGCAGGACAGGGGGCAATGAAGCTTTCTTT.

The chain joins TRBV29-1 to TRBJ1-4; the D gene is possibly TRBD1 (6 bases). The CDR3 spans 13 residues. Germline assignment: CDR1 SQVTM and CDR2 ANQGSEA. Trimming took off 8 bases at V and 3 bases at J, with 13 bases between the two ends. The CDR3 nucleotides read TGCAGCACCAGGACAGCGTCTAATGAAAAACTGTTTTTT. Translating gives CSTRTASNEKLFF.

This clonotype was seen ten or more times. The V and J genes are TRBV5-8 and TRBJ1-2; D gene uncertain. V lost 1 base to trimming and J lost 0 bases, with 13 bases between them. CDR3 length: 16 residues. Germline V CDR1 and CDR2: SGHTS, YDEGEE. The CDR3 DNA sequence: TGTGCCAGCAGCTTGTCTCGAGGCCAGGCTAACTATGGCTACACCTTC. Amino acids: CASSLSRGQANYGYTF.

The chain combines TRBV19 with TRBJ2-1; D possibly uses TRBD1 or TRBD2 (5 bases each). Per the germline V gene, CDR1 is LNHDA and CDR2 is SQIVND (reference sequence). CDR3 length: 14 amino acids. Trimming left V 5 bases short and J 4 bases short, with 12 bases between. The CDR3 loop reads CASSDGTEYNEQFF. DNA for the CDR3: TGTGCCAGTAGTGACGGGACCGAGTACAATGAGCAGTTCTTC. Full variable domain (remainder filled in from reference TRBV19 and TRBJ2-1): DGGITQSPKYLFRKEGQNVTLSCEQNLNHDAMYWYRQDPGQGLRLIYYSQIVNDFQKGDIAEGYSVSREKKESFPLTVTSAQKNPTAFYLCASSDGTEYNEQFFGPGTRLTVL.

The chain has TRBV29-1 and TRBJ2-7; the D is unclear. The CDR3 consists of 15 residues. V was cut by 1 base and J by 3 bases, with 16 bases left in between. Germline lookup yields CDR1 SQVTM and CDR2 ANQGSEA. The DNA for the CDR3 is TGCAGCGTTGAAGGTCAGGCTTTGGGCTGCTACGAGCAGTACTTC. This encodes CSVEGQALGCYEQYF.

This rearrangement joins TRBV5-4 to TRBJ2-7; tentative D call: TRBD2 (6 bases). CDR3 size: 14 residues. The germline V gene has CDR1 SGHNT and CDR2 YYREEE (reference sequence). V shed 3 bases and J shed 4 bases, with 14 bases lying between them. As DNA, the CDR3 is TGTGCCAGCAGCTACCCGGGGGAACGGTACGAGCAGTACTTC. It is translated as CASSYPGERYEQYF.

To note about this clonotype: Mismatch with germline at one junction end may stem from a read error. The V and J genes are TRBV7-7 and TRBJ2-1; 10 bases line up with TRBD2. The CDR3 length is 15 residues. From germline, CDR1 is SSHAT and CDR2 FNYEAQ (reference sequence). The DNA for the CDR3 is TGTGCTAGCAGCTTACAAGCGGGGGGGTACAATGAGCAGTTCTTC. This translates into CASSLQAGGYNEQFF.

The J gene is TRBJ2-7, the V gene TRBV4-1; D perhaps matches TRBD2 (5 bases). The germline V and J ends were trimmed by 4 bases and 5 bases, with 12 bases remaining between them. The CDR3 is 13 amino acids. CDR1 and CDR2 (germline): MGHRA, YSYEKL. This CDR3 is CASSLRGSDEQYF. The CDR3 DNA sequence: TGCGCCAGCAGCCTGAGAGGTAGCGACGAGCAGTACTTC.

Only a few counts were recorded for this clonotype. This chain uses TRBV20-1 with TRBJ2-5; 7 bases line up with TRBD1. CDR3 size: 14 residues. The ends lost 6 bases at V and 4 bases at J; junction bases unmatched: 11. Germline V gene sequence: CDR1 DFQATT, CDR2 SNEGSKA (reference sequence). The CDR3 spells CSALREWDRETQYF. The DNA of the CDR3 is TGCAGTGCCCTTCGTGAATGGGACAGAGAGACCCAGTACTTC.

This sequence joins TRBV3-1 and TRBJ1-2, with D uncertain. Germline values: CDR1 LGHDT, CDR2 YNNKEL (reference sequence). The CDR3 length is 15 residues. Trimming removed 1 base at V and 0 bases at J, with 9 bases between. In nucleotides, the CDR3 is TGTGCCAGCAGCCAAGCCCTCAGAGCTAACTATGGCTACACCTTC. Translation: CASSQALRANYGYTF.

This clonotype turned up a few times. Here the CDR3 DNA reads TGCGCCAGCAGTGAAGTCGGGGACTCCTACGAGCAGTACTTC. Amino acids: CASSEVGDSYEQYF. The J gene is TRBJ2-7, the V gene TRBV10-2, with D perhaps matching TRBD2 (5 bases). The V and J ends lost 3 bases and 0 bases respectively, with 9 bases between them. The CDR3 sequence is 14 residues long. The germline gives CDR1 WSHSY, CDR2 SAAADI.